The source of this T cell receptor (beta chain) is a study of cytomegalovirus exposure and HLA in healthy donors. Primers for the PCR totalled 60 Vbeta and 13 Jbeta. The data were produced by immunoSEQ multiplex PCR, yet TCRdb's version contains in-frame clones alone and is incomplete. The sample shows about 110,000 clones, around four fifths of them seen only once. V was pared by 7 bases and J by 7 bases, with 13 bases between. The CDR3 consists of 12 residues. Germline V CDR1 and CDR2: SQVTM, ANQGSEA. The source is a woman in her forties in good health and CMV-seronegative. The sequencing sample was made of PBMCs. The chain links TRBV29-1 to TRBJ1-4; a possible D gene is TRBD1 (5 bases). The CDR3 DNA reads TGCAGCGGCGGGGTGAGGGGTGAAAAACTGTTTTTT. Residues: CSGGVRGEKLFF.